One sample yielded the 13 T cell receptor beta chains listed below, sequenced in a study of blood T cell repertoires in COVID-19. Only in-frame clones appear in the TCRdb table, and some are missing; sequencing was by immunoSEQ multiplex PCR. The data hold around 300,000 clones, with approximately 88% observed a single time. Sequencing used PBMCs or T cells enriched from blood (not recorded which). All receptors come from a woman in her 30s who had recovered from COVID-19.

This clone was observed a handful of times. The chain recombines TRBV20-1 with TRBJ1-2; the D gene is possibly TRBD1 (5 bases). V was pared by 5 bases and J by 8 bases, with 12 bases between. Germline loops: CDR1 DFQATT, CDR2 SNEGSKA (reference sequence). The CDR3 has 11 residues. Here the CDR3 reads CSAGSGLGYTF. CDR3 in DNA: TGCAGTGCTGGATCAGGGCTCGGCTACACCTTC.

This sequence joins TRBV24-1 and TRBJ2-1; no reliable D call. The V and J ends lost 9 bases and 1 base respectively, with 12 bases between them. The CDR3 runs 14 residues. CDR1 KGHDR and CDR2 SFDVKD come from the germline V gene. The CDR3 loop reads CATEEKESYNEQFF. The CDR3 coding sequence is TGTGCCACCGAGGAGAAGGAGTCCTACAATGAGCAGTTCTTC.

CDR3 sequence (DNA): TGCGCCAGCAGCTTGGCCTTGGACAGTAGGCAGTACTTC. Translation gives CASSLALDSRQYF. The chain combines TRBV5-1 with TRBJ2-7, with D perhaps TRBD1 (6 bases). Trimming removed 0 bases at V and 9 bases at J, with 13 bases between. Germline assignment: CDR1 SGHRS and CDR2 YFSETQ. This CDR3 comprises 13 residues.

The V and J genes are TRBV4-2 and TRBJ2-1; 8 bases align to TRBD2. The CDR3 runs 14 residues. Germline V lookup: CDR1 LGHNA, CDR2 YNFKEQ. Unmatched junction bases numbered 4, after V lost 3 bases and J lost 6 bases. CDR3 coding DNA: TGTGCCAGCAGCCAGGCAACTAGCGGCAATGAGCAGTTCTTC. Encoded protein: CASSQATSGNEQFF.

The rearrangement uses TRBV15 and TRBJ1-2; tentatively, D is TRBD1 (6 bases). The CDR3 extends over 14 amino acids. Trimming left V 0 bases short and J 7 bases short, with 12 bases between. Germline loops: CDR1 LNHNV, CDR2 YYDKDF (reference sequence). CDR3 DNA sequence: TGTGCCACCAGCAGAGAGGCGGGGGCGGGTGGCTACACCTTC. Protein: CATSREAGAGGYTF.

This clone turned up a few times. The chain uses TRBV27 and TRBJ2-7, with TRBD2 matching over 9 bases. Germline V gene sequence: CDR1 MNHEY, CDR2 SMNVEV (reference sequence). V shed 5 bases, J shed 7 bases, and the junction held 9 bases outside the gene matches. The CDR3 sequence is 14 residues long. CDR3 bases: TGTGCCAGCAGTCTTAGCGGGAGATCCGGGGAGCAGTACTTC. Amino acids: CASSLSGRSGEQYF.

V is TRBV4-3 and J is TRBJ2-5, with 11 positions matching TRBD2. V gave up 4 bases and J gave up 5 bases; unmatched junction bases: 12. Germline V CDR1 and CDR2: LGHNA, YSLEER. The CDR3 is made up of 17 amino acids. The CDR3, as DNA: TGCGCCAGCAGCCTGGGACTAGCGGTACCCCAGCGGGAGACCCAGTACTTC. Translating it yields CASSLGLAVPQRETQYF.

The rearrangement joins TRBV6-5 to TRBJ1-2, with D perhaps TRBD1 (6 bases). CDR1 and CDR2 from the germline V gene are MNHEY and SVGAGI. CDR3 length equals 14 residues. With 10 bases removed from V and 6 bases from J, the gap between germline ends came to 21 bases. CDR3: CATYLRGGWDGYTF. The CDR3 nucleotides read TGTGCCACCTACTTACGAGGGGGTTGGGATGGCTACACCTTC.

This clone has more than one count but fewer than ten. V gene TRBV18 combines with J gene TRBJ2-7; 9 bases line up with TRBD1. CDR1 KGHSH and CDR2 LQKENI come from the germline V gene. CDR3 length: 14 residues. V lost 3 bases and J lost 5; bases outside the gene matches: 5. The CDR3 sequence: CASSPGQGGHEQYF. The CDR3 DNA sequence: TGTGCCAGCTCACCGGGACAGGGAGGCCACGAGCAGTACTTC.

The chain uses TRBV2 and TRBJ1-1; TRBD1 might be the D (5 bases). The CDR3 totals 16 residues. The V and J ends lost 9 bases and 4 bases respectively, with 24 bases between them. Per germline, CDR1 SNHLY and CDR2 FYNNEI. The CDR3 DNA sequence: TGTGCCAGTTGCTGTCTAACGGGACTTTTGGGCACTGAAGCTTTCTTT. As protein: CASCCLTGLLGTEAFF.

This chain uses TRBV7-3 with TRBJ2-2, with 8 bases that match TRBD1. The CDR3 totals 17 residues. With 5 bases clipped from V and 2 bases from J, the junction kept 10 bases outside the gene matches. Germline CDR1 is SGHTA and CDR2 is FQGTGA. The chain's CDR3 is CASSDDLRGRNTGELFF. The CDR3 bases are TGTGCCAGCAGCGATGACCTCAGGGGGCGAAACACCGGGGAGCTGTTTTTT.

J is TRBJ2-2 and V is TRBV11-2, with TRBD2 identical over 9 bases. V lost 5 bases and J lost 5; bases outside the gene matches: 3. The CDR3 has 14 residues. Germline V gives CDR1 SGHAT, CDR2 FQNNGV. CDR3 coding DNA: TGTGCCAGCAGCCCACTAGCGGGTACCGGGGAGCTGTTTTTT. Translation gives CASSPLAGTGELFF.

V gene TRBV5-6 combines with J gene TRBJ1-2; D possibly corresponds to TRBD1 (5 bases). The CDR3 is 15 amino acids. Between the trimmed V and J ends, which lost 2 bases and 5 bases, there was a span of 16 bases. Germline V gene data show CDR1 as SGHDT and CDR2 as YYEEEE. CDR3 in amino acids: CASSFMGVRGYGYTF. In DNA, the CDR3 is TGTGCCAGCAGCTTTATGGGGGTTCGGGGGTATGGCTACACCTTC.